Given below is one T cell receptor (beta chain) in context. The method was immunoSEQ multiplex PCR; TCRdb's version includes in-frame clones alone and lacks a portion of them. Among about 220,000 clones listed, approximately 90% were seen once. Per the germline V gene, CDR1 is MDHEN and CDR2 is SYDVKM. The V end lost 6 bases, the J end lost 2 bases, and 10 bases lay between the germline ends. There are 13 residues in the CDR3. This record belongs to a study of blood T cell repertoires in COVID-19. The chain links TRBV28 to TRBJ1-2, with D perhaps TRBD1 (5 bases). Sequences were obtained from PBMCs or T cells enriched from blood (not recorded which). This TCR was recovered from a young woman in a cohort exposed to, infected with or recovered from COVID-19 (not recorded which). This chain's CDR3 is CASRPQGNYGYTF. The CDR3 DNA sequence: TGTGCCAGCAGACCTCAGGGAAACTATGGCTACACCTTC.